The present TCR beta chain was sequenced within a study of beta chain features in type 1 diabetes. Study details: In all, around 110,000,000 sorted cells from all samples were analyzed. Study results and caveats: Short templates might get an advantage during PCR, and this would be equal in patients and controls.

About this clone itself: The antigen is unknown.

Every bit of the isolated RNA underwent reverse transcription, so sequencing read expressed TCRB transcripts. Produced via immunoSEQ multiplex PCR; TCRdb's table is partial and in-frame only. Of 200,000 to 250,000 clones in the sample, 27% were seen once. Per the germline V gene, CDR1 is SQVTM and CDR2 is ANQGSEA. There are 17 residues in the CDR3. Trimming removed 7 bases from V and 4 bases from J, with 25 bases in between. Markers CD45RO/CCR7/CD25/CD127/CD95/CD27 served to sort CD4+ naive, central memory, regulatory and stem cell-like memory cells. Sorting gave populations that all exceeded 95% purity.

The receptor comes from a young man in good health. The V gene is TRBV29-1, the J gene TRBJ1-4; D unresolved. The specimen sequenced was central memory CD4+ T cells from blood. In nucleotides, the CDR3 is TGCAGCGCCCTATCTGTTGGATCGGCTGGAAATAATGAAAAACTGTTTTTT. Amino acids: CSALSVGSAGNNEKLFF.